This T cell receptor beta chain was identified in a study of blood T cell repertoires in COVID-19. Profiling relied on immunoSEQ multiplex PCR, and the TCRdb table lists in-frame clones only, not all of them. This repertoire shows some 300,000 clones, 75% to 90% found once; its top ten account for around 13%. Germline V CDR1 and CDR2: SGDLS, YYNGEE. Trimming pared 2 bases from V and 4 bases from J, leaving 12 bases between. The CDR3 length is 15 residues. This TCR derives from a woman aged 70-85 years with COVID-19, enrolled during active disease. J is TRBJ2-2 and V is TRBV9; a possible D gene is TRBD1 (6 bases). The material sequenced was peripheral blood. The CDR3 DNA reads TGTGCCAGCAGCGTCCGAGGACAGCTCACCGGGGAGCTGTTTTTT. Amino acid sequence: CASSVRGQLTGELFF.